The next 9 T cell receptor beta chains were all read from a single sample in a study of blood T cell repertoires in COVID-19. The assay was immunoSEQ multiplex PCR, and TCRdb's table has in-frame clones only and misses some. The sample holds about 160,000 clones, about 90% seen once. Sequencing used peripheral blood. These receptors all stem from a man aged 55 to 70 with acute or convalescent COVID-19.

The chain recombines TRBV29-1 with TRBJ2-2; possibly TRBD2 for D (5 bases). Germline V CDR1 and CDR2: SQVTM, ANQGSEA. The CDR3 has 12 residues. CDR3 sequence: CAERRDTGELFF. CDR3 DNA: TGCGCTGAAAGGCGGGACACCGGGGAGCTGTTTTTT.

V and J are TRBV25-1 and TRBJ1-1, with D unresolved. The CDR3 runs to 12 residues. Trimming removed 3 bases from V and 2 bases from J, with 4 bases in between. Germline CDR1 reads MGHDK; CDR2 reads SYGVNS. In DNA, the CDR3 is TGTGCCAGCAGTGACCGTAACACTGAAGCTTTCTTT. This gives the protein CASSDRNTEAFF.

This chain joins TRBV30 and TRBJ1-2; 9 nucleotides align to TRBD1. From germline, CDR1 is GTSNPN and CDR2 SVGIG (reference sequence). V dropped 2 bases and J dropped 8; count of bases not matched to a gene: 6. This CDR3 is 13 amino acids long. The CDR3 spells CAWSPNRGQGYTF. DNA for the CDR3: TGTGCCTGGAGTCCAAACAGGGGGCAAGGCTACACCTTC.

V and J are TRBV4-3 and TRBJ1-5; no reliable D call. Trimming removed 10 bases from V and 1 base from J, with 14 bases in between. The germline V gene encodes CDR1 LGHNA and CDR2 YSLEER. This CDR3 has 14 amino acids. The CDR3 nucleotides read TGCGCCATCGTGACTGTCCCAAGCAATCAGCCCCAGCATTTT. This encodes CAIVTVPSNQPQHF.

This chain links TRBV5-1 with TRBJ1-5; unclear D gene. The germline CDR1 and CDR2 sequences are SGHRS and YFSETQ. V shed 0 bases and J shed 4 bases, with 5 bases lying between them. The CDR3 is 13 amino acids. CDR3 loop: CASSLGYNQPQHF. The CDR3 nucleotides are TGCGCCAGCAGCTTGGGCTATAATCAGCCCCAGCATTTT.

This chain connects TRBV7-9 to TRBJ2-2, with TRBD1 identical over 7 bases. This CDR3 has 17 residues. Per germline, CDR1 SEHNR and CDR2 FQNEAQ (reference sequence). Losses at the gene ends were 4 bases for V and 3 bases for J; bases not matched to a gene: 11. The CDR3 loop reads CASSSNRGGQDTGELFF. CDR3 DNA sequence: TGTGCCAGCAGCTCAAACCGAGGGGGCCAGGACACCGGGGAGCTGTTTTTT.

The chain is built from TRBV2 and TRBJ1-6, with 7 bases identical to TRBD1. Germline V gene data show CDR1 as SNHLY and CDR2 as FYNNEI. The CDR3 consists of 13 residues. Unmatched junction bases numbered 5, after V lost 7 bases and J lost 8 bases. The CDR3 nucleotides are TGTGCCAGCAAACCGCAGGGGGATTCACCCCTCCACTTT. Its translation: CASKPQGDSPLHF.

V usage is TRBV15 and J usage is TRBJ1-2, with 7 bases aligning to TRBD1. The CDR3 is 16 amino acids. CDR1 is LNHNV and CDR2 is YYDKDF in the germline V gene (reference sequence). J was trimmed by 0 bases and V by 1 base; bases with no gene match: 5. The CDR3 loop is CATSRGPGGSNYGYTF. CDR3 sequence (DNA): TGTGCCACCAGCAGAGGTCCAGGGGGTTCTAACTATGGCTACACCTTC.

A single count supports this clone. The chain has TRBV6-5 and TRBJ1-2; D may be TRBD1 (6 bases). The CDR3 is 15 residues long. Germline V CDR1 and CDR2: MNHEY, SVGAGI. V lost 2 bases and J 0 bases, leaving 10 bases between the germline ends. CDR3 loop: CASSYRQATNYGYTF. The CDR3, as DNA: TGTGCCAGCAGTTACCGACAGGCTACTAACTATGGCTACACCTTC.